This T cell receptor beta chain was captured by sequencing in a study of immune cell composition in non-small cell lung cancer. Study findings and constraints: Shared sequences between tumour-reactive and dominant in vivo clones were not proven. Overall clonality, unlike maximal tumour-associated clone frequency, did not predict TIL reactivity. Approximately 73% of squamous and around 35% of adenocarcinoma cases had tumour-associated clones >0.5%.

CDR1 and CDR2 (germline): SGHTS, YDEGEE. The CDR3 length is 14 residues. The ends were cut back, 0 bases at V and 4 bases at J, with 10 bases in the middle. Assay: immunoSEQ multiplex PCR; the TCRdb copy retains only in-frame clones and omits some. The sample consists of 13,000 or so clones, about 70% of them appearing once. Points on this clone: Its antigen remains unidentified.

The sample taken for sequencing was lung tumor tissue. This chain connects TRBV5-8 to TRBJ1-1, with a possible D match to TRBD1 (6 bases). This receptor was obtained from a human donor with non-small cell lung cancer. The CDR3 loop reads CASSLGGLRTEAFF. CDR3 DNA: TGTGCCAGCAGCTTGGGGGGGCTTCGCACTGAAGCTTTCTTT.